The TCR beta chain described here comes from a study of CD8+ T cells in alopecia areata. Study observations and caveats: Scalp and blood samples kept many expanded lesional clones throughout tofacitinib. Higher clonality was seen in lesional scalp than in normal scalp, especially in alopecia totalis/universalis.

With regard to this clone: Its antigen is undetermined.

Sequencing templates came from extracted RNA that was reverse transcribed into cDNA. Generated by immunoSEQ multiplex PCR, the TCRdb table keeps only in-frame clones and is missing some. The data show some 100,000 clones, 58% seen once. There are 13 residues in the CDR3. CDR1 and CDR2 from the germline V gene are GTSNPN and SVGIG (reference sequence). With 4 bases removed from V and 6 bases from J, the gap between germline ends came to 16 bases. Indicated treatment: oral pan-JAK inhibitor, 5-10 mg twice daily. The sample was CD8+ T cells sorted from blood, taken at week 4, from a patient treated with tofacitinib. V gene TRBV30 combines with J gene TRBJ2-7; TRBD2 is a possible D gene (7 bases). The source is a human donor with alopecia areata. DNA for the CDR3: TGTGCCTGGAATCGGGGGGCCCGGGGCGAGCAGTACTTC. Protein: CAWNRGARGEQYF. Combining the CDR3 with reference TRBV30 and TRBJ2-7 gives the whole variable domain SQTIHQWPATLVQPVGSPLSLECTVEGTSNPNLYWYRQAAGRGLQLLFYSVGIGQISSEVPQNLSASRPQDRQFILSSKKLLLSDSGFYLCAWNRGARGEQYFGPGTRLTVT.